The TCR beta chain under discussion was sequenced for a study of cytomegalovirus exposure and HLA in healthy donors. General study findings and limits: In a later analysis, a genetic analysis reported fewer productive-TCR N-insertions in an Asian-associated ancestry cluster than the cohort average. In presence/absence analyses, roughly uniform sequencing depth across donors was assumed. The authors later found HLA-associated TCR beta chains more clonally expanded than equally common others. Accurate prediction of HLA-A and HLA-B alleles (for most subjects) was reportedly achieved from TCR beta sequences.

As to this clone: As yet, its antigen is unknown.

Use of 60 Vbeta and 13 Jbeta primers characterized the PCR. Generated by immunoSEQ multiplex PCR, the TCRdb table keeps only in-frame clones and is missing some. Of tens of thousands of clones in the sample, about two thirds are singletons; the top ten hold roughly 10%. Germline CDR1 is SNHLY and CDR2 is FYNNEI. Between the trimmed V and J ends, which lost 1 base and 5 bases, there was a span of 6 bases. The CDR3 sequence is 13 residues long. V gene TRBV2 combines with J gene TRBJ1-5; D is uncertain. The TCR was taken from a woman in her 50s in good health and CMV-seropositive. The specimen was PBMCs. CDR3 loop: CASSEVQDQPQHF. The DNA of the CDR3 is TGTGCCAGCAGTGAAGTTCAGGATCAGCCCCAGCATTTT.